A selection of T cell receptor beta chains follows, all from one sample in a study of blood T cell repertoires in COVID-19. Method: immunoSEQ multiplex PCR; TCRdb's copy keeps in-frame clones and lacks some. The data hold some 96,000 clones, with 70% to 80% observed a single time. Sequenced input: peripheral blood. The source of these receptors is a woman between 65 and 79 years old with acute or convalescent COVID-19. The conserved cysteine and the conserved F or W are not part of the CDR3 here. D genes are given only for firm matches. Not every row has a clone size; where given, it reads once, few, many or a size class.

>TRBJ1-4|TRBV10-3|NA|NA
AISVSGSTNEKLF
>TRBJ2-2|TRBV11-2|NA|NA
ASSGVRPGELF
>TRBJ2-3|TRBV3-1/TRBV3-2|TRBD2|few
ASSQQLAGGNPTQY
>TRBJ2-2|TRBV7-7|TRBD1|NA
ASSLRQGGTGELF
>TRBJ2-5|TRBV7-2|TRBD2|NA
ASSLRTSGGMETQY
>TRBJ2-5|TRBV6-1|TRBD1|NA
ASSEARKGARETQY
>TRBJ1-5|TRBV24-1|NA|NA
ATSDLPGIAGPPKTGWVQPQH
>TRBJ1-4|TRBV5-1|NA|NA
ASSLAGTNEKLF
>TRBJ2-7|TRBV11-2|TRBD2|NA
ASSTGRGEGYEQY
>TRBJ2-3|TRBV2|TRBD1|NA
ASSRGQRTDTQY
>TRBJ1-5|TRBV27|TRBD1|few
ASSPSRRTGTGSTYSNQPQH
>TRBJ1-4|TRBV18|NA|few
ASSEWAGGSTNEKLF
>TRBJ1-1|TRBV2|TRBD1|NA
ASSEWGQGGTLAF
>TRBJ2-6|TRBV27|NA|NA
ASSLSPGRQDGANVLT
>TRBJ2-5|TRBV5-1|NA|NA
ASSGDFQETQY
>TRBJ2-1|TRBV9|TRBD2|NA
ASSVGGLAGGYRNNEQF
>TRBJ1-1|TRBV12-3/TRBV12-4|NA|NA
ASSHGGEAF
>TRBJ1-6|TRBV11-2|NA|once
ASTLNRAPNSPLH
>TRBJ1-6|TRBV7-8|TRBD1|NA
ASRRWGTEDSPLH
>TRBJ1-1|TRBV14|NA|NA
ASSQENMATEAF
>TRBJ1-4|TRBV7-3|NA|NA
ASSSQHGNEKLF
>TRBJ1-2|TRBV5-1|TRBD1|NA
ASSLVGQGADGYT
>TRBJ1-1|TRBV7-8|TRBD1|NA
ASSFQGGTEAF
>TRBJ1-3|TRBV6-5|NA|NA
ASSSGQSSGNTIY
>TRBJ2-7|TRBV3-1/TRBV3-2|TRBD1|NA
ASSPTWTGHHEQY
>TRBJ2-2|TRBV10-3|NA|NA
AISRDSQRLTGELF
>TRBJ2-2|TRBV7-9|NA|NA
ASSTRPSQGRVGELF
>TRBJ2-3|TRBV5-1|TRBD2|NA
ASSFGLAADTQY
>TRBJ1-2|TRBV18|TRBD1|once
ASSPGQDIYGYT
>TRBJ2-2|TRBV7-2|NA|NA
ASSLGLLNTGELF
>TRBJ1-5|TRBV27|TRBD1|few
ASSLTRTGFQPQH
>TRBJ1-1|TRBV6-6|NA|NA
ASSPTLRQGTNTEAF
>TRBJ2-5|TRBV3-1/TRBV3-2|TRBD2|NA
ASSQGGGGAGETQY
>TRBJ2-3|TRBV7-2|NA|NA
ASSLGQGSTDTQY
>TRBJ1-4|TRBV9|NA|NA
ASSVGAFATNEKLF
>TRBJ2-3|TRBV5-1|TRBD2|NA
ASSLTSGGAAQY
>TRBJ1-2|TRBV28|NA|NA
ASSGGAQYYGYT
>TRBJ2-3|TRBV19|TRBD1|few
ASGTGVPDTQY
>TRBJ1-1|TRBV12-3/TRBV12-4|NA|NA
ASGSRAEAF
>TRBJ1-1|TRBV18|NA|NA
ASSVQGNTEAF
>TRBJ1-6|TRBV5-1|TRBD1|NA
ASSLSVIDRGNSPLH
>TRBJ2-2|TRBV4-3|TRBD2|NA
ASSHKNSGAANTGELF
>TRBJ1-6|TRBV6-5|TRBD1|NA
ASRQQGSSPLH
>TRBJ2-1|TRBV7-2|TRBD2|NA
ASSLGTSAAHEQF
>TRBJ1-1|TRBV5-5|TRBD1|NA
ASSLGQGARGTEAF
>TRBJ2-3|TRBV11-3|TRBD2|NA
ASSRLAGGSTDTQY
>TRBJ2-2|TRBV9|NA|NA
ASSVAPLPPNTGELF
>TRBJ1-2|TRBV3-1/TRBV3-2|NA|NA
ASSQLLGTPYGYT
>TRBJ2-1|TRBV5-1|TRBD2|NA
ASSLAASSYNEQF
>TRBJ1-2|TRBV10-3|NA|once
AGGGTQDGYT
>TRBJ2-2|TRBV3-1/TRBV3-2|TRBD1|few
ASSQKTGVDTGELF
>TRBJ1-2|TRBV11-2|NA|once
ASSPSGTWDGTYGYT